The TCR beta chain under discussion was sequenced for a study of cytomegalovirus exposure and HLA in healthy donors. Regarding the study as a whole: Exclusion applied to some V segments, including TRBV6-2 and TRBV6-3, as they were indistinguishable. In a later analysis, an Asian-associated ancestry cluster reportedly showed fewer N-insertions than the approximately 700-donor mean.

Healthy individuals who donated bone marrow served as the donors. Whereas donors were nominally healthy upon sampling, unrecorded immune exposures were probable. This clone has only a few counts. Its matching antigen is unknown. V lost 6 bases and J lost 4; bases outside the gene matches: 6. The length of the CDR3 is 15 residues. Germline V gene sequence: CDR1 MNHEY, CDR2 SVGAGI. PCR amplification relied on 60 Vbeta primers (plus 13 Jbeta primers). Produced via immunoSEQ multiplex PCR; TCRdb's table is partial and in-frame only. The sample lists around 200,000 clones, over 65% occurring once. The receptor's source is a woman aged 50 to 60 in good health and CMV-seropositive. The chain is built from TRBV6-5 and TRBJ1-1; 12 bases align to TRBD1. The sequenced sample was PBMCs. This CDR3 is CASRGQGARVTEAFF. Here the CDR3 DNA reads TGTGCCAGCAGGGGACAGGGGGCGAGGGTCACTGAAGCTTTCTTT.